The clone carrying this T cell receptor beta chain was counted between two and nine times. The antigen remains unidentified. 5'RACE, which relied on constant-segment primers, yielded TCR alpha and TCR beta cDNA libraries carrying sample barcodes and UMIs. One entry per CDR3 protein results from TCRdb running MiXCR on the 5' RACE reads. The sample consists of 500,000 to 550,000 distinct CDR3 sequences, about a fifth of them appearing once. This entry is derived from a study of T-cell memory formation after mild COVID-19. Study-level background: For the most part, TCR clusters were specific to one donor. The study's findings and limits: Day 15 to 85 contracting clones showed balanced CD4/CD8; day 15 to 37 expanders favored CD4+.

Looked up from germline, CDR1 is KGHSH and CDR2 is LQKENI. With 1 base removed from V and 9 bases from J, the gap between germline ends came to 19 bases. The CDR3 extends over 16 amino acids. The material sequenced was PBMCs or a T cell subset sorted from them (not recorded which). The clonotype was recovered from an adult woman who had mild COVID-19 (a few samples of this study predate the infection). Cell type and time point are not known. This chain uses TRBV18 with TRBJ2-1; D is ambiguous. The CDR3 protein is CASSPQARRSATEQFF. Written as DNA, the CDR3 is TGTGCCAGCTCACCACAGGCCCGCCGGTCGGCAACTGAGCAGTTCTTC.